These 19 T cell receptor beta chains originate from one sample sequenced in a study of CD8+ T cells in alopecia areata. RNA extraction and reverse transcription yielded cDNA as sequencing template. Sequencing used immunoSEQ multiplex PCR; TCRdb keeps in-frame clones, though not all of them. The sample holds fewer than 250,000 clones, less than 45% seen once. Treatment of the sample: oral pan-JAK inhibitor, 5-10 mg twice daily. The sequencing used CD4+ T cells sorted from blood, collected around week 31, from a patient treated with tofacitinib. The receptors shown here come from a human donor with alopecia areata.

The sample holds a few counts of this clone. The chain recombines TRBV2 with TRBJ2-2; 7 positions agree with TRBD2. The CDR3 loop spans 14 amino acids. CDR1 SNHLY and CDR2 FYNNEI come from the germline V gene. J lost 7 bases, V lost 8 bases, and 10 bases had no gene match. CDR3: CASGLAVSSGELFF. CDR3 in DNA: TGTGCCAGCGGGCTAGCGGTTTCGAGCGGGGAGCTGTTTTTT.

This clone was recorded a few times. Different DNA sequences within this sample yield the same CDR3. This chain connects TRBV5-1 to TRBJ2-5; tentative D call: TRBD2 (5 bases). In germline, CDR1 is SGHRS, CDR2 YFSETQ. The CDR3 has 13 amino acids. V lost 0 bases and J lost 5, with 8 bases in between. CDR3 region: CASSLGLAETQYF. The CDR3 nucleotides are TGCGCCAGCAGCTTGGGTCTAGCTGAGACCCAGTACTTC.

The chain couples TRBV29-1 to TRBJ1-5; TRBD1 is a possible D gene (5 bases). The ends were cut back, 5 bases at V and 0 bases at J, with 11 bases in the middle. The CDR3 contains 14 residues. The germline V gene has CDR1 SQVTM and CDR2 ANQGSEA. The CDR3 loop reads CSVRQGDSNQPQHF. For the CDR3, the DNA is TGCAGCGTTAGGCAGGGCGATAGCAATCAGCCCCAGCATTTT.

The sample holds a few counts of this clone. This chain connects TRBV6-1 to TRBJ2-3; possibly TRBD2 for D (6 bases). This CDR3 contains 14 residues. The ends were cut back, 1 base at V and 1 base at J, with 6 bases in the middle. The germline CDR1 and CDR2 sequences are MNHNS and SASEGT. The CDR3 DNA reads TGTGCCAGCAGTGAAGGCGGGGGCACAGATACGCAGTATTTT. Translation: CASSEGGGTDTQYF.

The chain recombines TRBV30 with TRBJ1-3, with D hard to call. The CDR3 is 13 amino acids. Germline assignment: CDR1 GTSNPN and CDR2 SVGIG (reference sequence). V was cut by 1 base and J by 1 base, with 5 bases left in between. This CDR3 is CAWSGASGNTIYF. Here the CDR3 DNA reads TGTGCCTGGAGTGGGGCTTCTGGAAACACCATATATTTT.

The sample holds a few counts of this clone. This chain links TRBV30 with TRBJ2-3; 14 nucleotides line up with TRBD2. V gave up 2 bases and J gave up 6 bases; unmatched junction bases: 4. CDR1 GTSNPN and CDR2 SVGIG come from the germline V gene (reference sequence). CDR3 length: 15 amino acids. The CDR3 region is CAWSRGLAGVDTQYF. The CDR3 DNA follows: TGTGCCTGGAGTAGGGGACTAGCGGGAGTGGATACGCAGTATTTT.

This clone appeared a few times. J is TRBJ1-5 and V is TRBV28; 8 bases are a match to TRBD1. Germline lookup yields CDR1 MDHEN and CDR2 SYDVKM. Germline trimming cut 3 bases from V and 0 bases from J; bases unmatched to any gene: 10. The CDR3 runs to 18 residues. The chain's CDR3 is CASSLGSGGLYSNQPQHF. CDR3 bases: TGTGCCAGCAGTTTGGGGTCAGGGGGCCTTTATAGCAATCAGCCCCAGCATTTT.

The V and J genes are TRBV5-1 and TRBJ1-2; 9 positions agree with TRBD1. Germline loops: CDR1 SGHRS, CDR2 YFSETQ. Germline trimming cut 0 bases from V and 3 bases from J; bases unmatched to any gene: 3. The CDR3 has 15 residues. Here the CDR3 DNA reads TGCGCCAGCAGCTTGGTACAGGGGGCTGACTATGGCTACACCTTC. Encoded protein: CASSLVQGADYGYTF.

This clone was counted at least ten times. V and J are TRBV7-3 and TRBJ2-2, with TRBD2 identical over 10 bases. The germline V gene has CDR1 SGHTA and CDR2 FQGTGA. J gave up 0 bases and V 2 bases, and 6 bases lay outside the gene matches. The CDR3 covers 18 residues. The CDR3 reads CASSLRPSGGTNTGELFF. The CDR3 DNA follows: TGTGCCAGCAGCTTACGTCCTAGCGGGGGCACGAACACCGGGGAGCTGTTTTTT.

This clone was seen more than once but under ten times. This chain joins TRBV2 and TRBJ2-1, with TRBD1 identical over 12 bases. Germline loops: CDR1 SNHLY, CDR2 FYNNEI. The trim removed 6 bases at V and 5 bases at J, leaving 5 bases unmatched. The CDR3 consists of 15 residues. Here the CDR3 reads CASRPGQGANNEQFF. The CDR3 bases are TGTGCCAGCAGACCGGGACAGGGGGCTAACAATGAGCAGTTCTTC.

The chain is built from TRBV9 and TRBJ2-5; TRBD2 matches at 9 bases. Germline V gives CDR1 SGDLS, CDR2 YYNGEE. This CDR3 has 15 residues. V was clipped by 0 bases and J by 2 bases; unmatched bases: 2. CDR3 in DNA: TGTGCCAGCAGCGTAGGGACTAGCGAACAAGAGACCCAGTACTTC. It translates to CASSVGTSEQETQYF.

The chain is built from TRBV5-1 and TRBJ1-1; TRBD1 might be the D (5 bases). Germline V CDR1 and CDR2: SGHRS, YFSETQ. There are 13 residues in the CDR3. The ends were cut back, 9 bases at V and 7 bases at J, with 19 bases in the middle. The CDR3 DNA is TGCGCCACAAAGTCCGGGACCGGCATTGAAGCTTTCTTT. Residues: CATKSGTGIEAFF.

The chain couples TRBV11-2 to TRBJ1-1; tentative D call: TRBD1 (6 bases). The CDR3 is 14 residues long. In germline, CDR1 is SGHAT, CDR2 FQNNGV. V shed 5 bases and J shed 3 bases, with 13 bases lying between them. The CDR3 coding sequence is TGTGCCAGCAGCCTGGCGGGGGCCGACACTGAAGCTTTCTTT. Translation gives CASSLAGADTEAFF.

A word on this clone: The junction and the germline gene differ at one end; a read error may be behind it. This CDR3 is CANSSSGTPSYEQYF. In DNA, the CDR3 is TGTGCCAACAGCTCGTCCGGGACACCCTCCTACGAGCAGTACTTC. This chain uses TRBV5-6 with TRBJ2-7; possible D gene TRBD1, 6 bases. Germline assignment: CDR1 SGHDT and CDR2 YYEEEE. CDR3 length: 15 residues. The full variable domain, rest sourced from reference TRBV5-6 and TRBJ2-7, is DAGVTQSPTHLIKTRGQQVTLRCSPKSGHDTVSWYQQALGQGPQFIFQYYEEEERQRGNFPDRFSGHQFPNYSSELNVNALLLGDSALYLCANSSSGTPSYEQYFGPGTRLTVT.

The CDR3 DNA reads as TGTGCCAGCAGCCAGTCCTATCTCAGGGCCACCGGGGAGCTGTTTTTT. Translating gives CASSQSYLRATGELFF. The chain has TRBV2 and TRBJ2-2; possibly TRBD1 for D (5 bases). CDR1 is SNHLY, CDR2 FYNNEI, per germline. Trimming cost V 6 bases and J 4 bases, with 18 bases left between them. This CDR3 is built from 16 residues.

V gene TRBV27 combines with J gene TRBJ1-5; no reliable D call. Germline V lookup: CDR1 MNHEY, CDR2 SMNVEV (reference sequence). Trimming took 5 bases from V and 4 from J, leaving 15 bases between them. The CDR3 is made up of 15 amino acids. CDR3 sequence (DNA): TGTGCCAGCAGTCCTGGCCTGTCCGTGAATCAGCCCCAGCATTTT. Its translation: CASSPGLSVNQPQHF.

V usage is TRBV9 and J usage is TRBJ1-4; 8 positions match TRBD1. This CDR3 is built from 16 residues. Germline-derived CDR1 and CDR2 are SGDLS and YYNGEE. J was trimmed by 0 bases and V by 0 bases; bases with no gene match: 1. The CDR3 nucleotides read TGTGCCAGCAGCGTAGAACAGGGGGCAACTAATGAAAAACTGTTTTTT. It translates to CASSVEQGATNEKLFF.

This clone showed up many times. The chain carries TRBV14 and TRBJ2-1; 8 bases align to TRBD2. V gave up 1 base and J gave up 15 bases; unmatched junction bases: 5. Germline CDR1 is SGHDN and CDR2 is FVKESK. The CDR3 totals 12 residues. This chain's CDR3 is CASSQVGTSRFF. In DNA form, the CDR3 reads TGTGCCAGCAGCCAAGTGGGGACTAGTCGGTTCTTC.

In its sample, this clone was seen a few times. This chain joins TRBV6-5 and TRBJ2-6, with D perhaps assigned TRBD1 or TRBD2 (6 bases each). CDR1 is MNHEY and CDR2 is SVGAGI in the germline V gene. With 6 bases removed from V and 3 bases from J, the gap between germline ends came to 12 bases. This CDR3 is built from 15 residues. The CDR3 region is CASSHGGSGANVLTF. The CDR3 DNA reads TGTGCCAGCAGCCACGGGGGCAGTGGGGCCAACGTCCTGACTTTC.